This entry describes one T cell receptor beta chain. Its antigen is not known. Separation from the roughly 690-subject first cohort characterized the approximately 120-subject validation cohort, to which the donors belonged. This sample was taken from a study of cytomegalovirus exposure and HLA in healthy donors. Study conclusions and caveats: The study listed under 200 cytomegalovirus-associated TCR beta chains.

CDR3 length: 14 residues. J lost 4 bases, V lost 5 bases, and 5 bases had no gene match. Germline CDR1 is MDHEN and CDR2 is SYDVKM. The repertoire was sequenced with immunoSEQ multiplex PCR; TCRdb's copy has only in-frame clones and lacks some. The table lists around 220,000 clones, approximately 80% of them singletons. The chain links TRBV28 to TRBJ1-5, with TRBD1 matching over 7 bases. Input material: PBMCs. This TCR came from a woman aged 30 to 39 in good health and CMV-seropositive. The CDR3 DNA reads TGTGCCAGCAGTATAGGACAGGTAAATCAGCCCCAGCATTTT. It translates to CASSIGQVNQPQHF.